The 26 T cell receptor beta chains reported below all come from one sample, sequenced in a study of control samples from healthy donors and cancer patients (dated by TCRdb to the early 2020s). Libraries were constructed by the immunoSEQ multiplex PCR assay. TCRdb carries this immuneACCESS record with in-frame sequences only. Its versions omit some clonotypes, under half of them owing to an unresolved V gene in the studies checked, with the rest unexplained. This sample has approximately 89,000 clones in its table, and around nine tenths of those were observed once. The ten largest clones capture around 21% of the sample. Input material: blood. The source is a man aged 25-45 years in good health.

CDR3 sequence (DNA): TGTGCCAGCAGTGAACGAGGGAGCTCCTACAATGAGCAGTTCTTC. This translates into CASSERGSSYNEQFF. The J gene is TRBJ2-1, the V gene TRBV6-1; D might be TRBD2 (5 bases). The CDR3 covers 15 residues. Between the trimmed V and J ends, which lost 2 bases and 0 bases, there was a span of 8 bases. Per the germline V gene, CDR1 is MNHNS and CDR2 is SASEGT.

This clone has only one observation. The DNA for the CDR3 is TGTGCCCTTAGGAAAGGTGACGGCTACACCTTC. Translating gives CALRKGDGYTF. The chain employs TRBV6-4 and TRBJ1-2, with unresolved D. The V gene lost 11 bases and the J gene lost 8 bases, with 15 bases spanning the gap. The length of the CDR3 is 11 residues. CDR1 MRHNA and CDR2 SNTAGT come from the germline V gene.

This clone was seen once. The chain carries TRBV14 and TRBJ2-3; tentative D call: TRBD2 (5 bases). The CDR3 runs to 15 residues. The germline V and J ends were trimmed by 4 bases and 3 bases, with 14 bases remaining between them. Germline V gene data show CDR1 as SGHDN and CDR2 as FVKESK. CDR3: CASSRQRRETDTQYF. The CDR3 DNA is TGTGCCAGCAGCCGTCAGAGAAGGGAGACAGATACGCAGTATTTT.

The chain recombines TRBV6-5 with TRBJ2-5, with D maybe TRBD1 (6 bases). CDR1 and CDR2 (germline): MNHEY, SVGAGI. CDR3 length equals 14 residues. V was cut by 5 bases and J by 2 bases, with 12 bases left in between. The CDR3 bases are TGTGCCAGCAGTCAAAACAGGGTTCAAGAGACCCAGTACTTC. Its translation: CASSQNRVQETQYF.

The V and J genes are TRBV6-5 and TRBJ2-7; 8 bases agree with TRBD1. Per germline, CDR1 MNHEY and CDR2 SVGAGI. The J segment lost 2 bases and the V segment lost 10 bases, leaving 10 bases of the junction unmatched. The CDR3 is 14 residues long. The CDR3 region is CATQTGTGPYEQYV. The CDR3 coding sequence is TGTGCCACCCAGACCGGGACAGGCCCCTACGAGCAGTACGTC.

This chain uses TRBV18 with TRBJ1-1; a weak D match, TRBD1 (6 bases). V was clipped by 3 bases and J by 2 bases, with 13 bases between them. CDR1 and CDR2 from the germline V gene are KGHSH and LQKENI. The CDR3 runs to 15 residues. This chain's CDR3 is CASSPPRGGNTEAFF. The CDR3 region has the DNA TGTGCCAGCTCACCGCCCCGAGGGGGAAACACTGAAGCTTTCTTT.

The chain employs TRBV24-1 and TRBJ2-1; 7 positions match TRBD2. The CDR3 sequence is 11 residues long. Germline CDR1 is KGHDR and CDR2 is SFDVKD. V dropped 12 bases and J dropped 12; count of bases not matched to a gene: 10. DNA for the CDR3: TGTGCCGTTGGGAGGGGCCGGCGGCAGTTCTTC. Translating it yields CAVGRGRRQFF.

The genes are TRBV29-1 and TRBJ2-1; weak D call: TRBD2 (5 bases). There are 15 residues in the CDR3. Trimming cost V 2 bases and J 4 bases, with 15 bases left between them. The V gene's germline CDR1 is SQVTM and CDR2 ANQGSEA. The CDR3 spells CSVEINGVGYNEQFF. DNA for the CDR3: TGCAGCGTTGAAATAAACGGGGTAGGATACAATGAGCAGTTCTTC.

The chain uses TRBV23-1 and TRBJ1-6; D call uncertain. TRBV23-1 is filed as an ORF, its function uncertain. Trimming removed 4 bases at V and 12 bases at J, with 16 bases between. This CDR3 comprises 14 residues. CDR3 bases: TGCGCCAGCAGTCTACGTGACCCCTATTTACCCCTCCACTTT. Translating gives CASSLRDPYLPLHF.

This clone showed up just once. The J gene is TRBJ1-1, the V gene TRBV5-1; 7 bases are shared with TRBD1. CDR3 length equals 14 residues. Germline V gene data show CDR1 as SGHRS and CDR2 as YFSETQ. With 0 bases clipped from V and 3 bases from J, the junction kept 2 bases outside the gene matches. The CDR3 sequence is CASSLAGQHTEAFF. CDR3 nucleotides: TGCGCCAGCAGCTTGGCGGGACAGCACACTGAAGCTTTCTTT. The full variable domain, its missing parts supplied by reference TRBV5-1 and TRBJ1-1, is KAGVTQTPRYLIKTRGQQVTLSCSPISGHRSVSWYQQTPGQGLQFLFEYFSETQRNKGNFPGRFSGRQFSNSRSEMNVSTLELGDSALYLCASSLAGQHTEAFFGQGTRLTVV.

The rearrangement links TRBV5-6 to TRBJ2-3; D unclear. V was cut by 2 bases and J by 0 bases, with 4 bases left in between. The CDR3 has 13 residues. Germline CDR1 SGHDT, CDR2 YYEEEE. The CDR3 DNA reads as TGTGCCAGCAGCTTTGTTAGCACAGATACGCAGTATTTT. It yields the protein CASSFVSTDTQYF.

The V and J genes are TRBV15 and TRBJ1-1; TRBD1 is a possible D gene (5 bases). The V gene lost 0 bases and the J gene lost 3 bases, with 14 bases spanning the gap. Germline lookup yields CDR1 LNHNV and CDR2 YYDKDF (reference sequence). The CDR3 consists of 16 residues. The CDR3: CATSRDRGLGDTEAFF. DNA of the CDR3: TGTGCCACCAGCAGAGATCGGGGGTTAGGAGACACTGAAGCTTTCTTT.

The genes are TRBV21-1 and TRBJ2-7; TRBD1, the D gene given by the table, was not confirmed from the DNA. TRBV21-1 is flagged as a pseudogene. CDR3 length: 14 amino acids. This CDR3 reads CASSNRPTGTEQYV. The CDR3 bases are TGTGCCAGCAGCAACCGCCCTACAGGGACCGAGCAGTACGTC.

The CDR3 DNA reads TGCGCCAGCAGCTTGGCCCGGGATACGCAGTATTTT. This encodes CASSLARDTQYF. The chain employs TRBV5-1 and TRBJ2-3; no firm D call. Germline CDR1 is SGHRS and CDR2 is YFSETQ. The CDR3 has 12 residues. The V and J ends lost 0 bases and 6 bases respectively, with 5 bases between them.

The CDR3 bases are TGTGCCAGCAGCGCATTTCAGGGGGGCAATCAGCCCCAGCATTTT. Translation: CASSAFQGGNQPQHF. This sequence joins TRBV2 and TRBJ1-5; 7 bases fit TRBD1. Trimming removed 6 bases from V and 2 bases from J; junction bases left unmatched: 7. CDR3 length: 15 residues. The germline gives CDR1 SNHLY, CDR2 FYNNEI. The full variable domain, in which reference TRBV2 and TRBJ1-5 provide the parts outside the CDR3, is EPEVTQTPSHQVTQMGQEVILRCVPISNHLYFYWYRQILGQKVEFLVSFYNNEISEKSEIFDDQFSVERPDGSNFTLKIRSTKLEDSAMYFCASSAFQGGNQPQHFGDGTRLSIL.

CDR3: CASSPNPGQAYGYTF. The CDR3 DNA reads TGTGCCAGCAGCCCGAACCCGGGACAGGCATATGGCTACACCTTC. The chain joins TRBV5-5 to TRBJ1-2, with 8 bases lining up with TRBD1. The CDR3 is 15 residues long. V lost 4 bases to trimming and J lost 5 bases; unmatched junction nucleotides: 10. Per the germline V gene, CDR1 is SGHKS and CDR2 is YYEKEE (reference sequence).

The CDR3 nucleotides are TGTGCCAGCAGTTGGGACAGGGCGAACACTGAAGCTTTCTTT. Its protein is CASSWDRANTEAFF. The chain joins TRBV27 to TRBJ1-1; 9 bases align to TRBD1. V trimming: 4 bases; J trimming: 1 base; junction bases outside the gene matches: 1. The CDR3 covers 14 residues. Germline CDR1 is MNHEY and CDR2 is SMNVEV (reference sequence).

V is TRBV7-6 and J is TRBJ2-2; the match to TRBD1 covers 8 bases. This CDR3 is built from 16 residues. The J segment lost 5 bases and the V segment lost 4 bases, leaving 9 bases of the junction unmatched. CDR1 SGHVS and CDR2 FNYEAQ come from the germline V gene. CDR3 residues: CASSSPAGGKTGELFF. DNA for the CDR3: TGTGCCAGCAGCTCCCCGGCAGGGGGCAAGACCGGGGAGCTGTTTTTT.

This chain uses TRBV28 with TRBJ2-5, with 10 bases fitting TRBD1. Trimming at V came to 5 bases and at J to 5 bases, leaving 8 bases not matched to a gene. The CDR3 is made up of 15 amino acids. The germline CDR1 and CDR2 sequences are MDHEN and SYDVKM. CDR3 sequence (DNA): TGTGCCAGCAGTCCGACAGGGGGCGCGGGGGAGACCCAGTACTTC. Translating it yields CASSPTGGAGETQYF. The whole variable domain, remainder taken from reference TRBV28 and TRBJ2-5, is DVKVTQSSRYLVKRTGEKVFLECVQDMDHENMFWYRQDPGLGLRLIYFSYDVKMKEKGDIPEGYSVSREKKERFSLILESASTNQTSMYLCASSPTGGAGETQYFGPGTRLLVL.

This clone was seen once. The rearrangement uses TRBV29-1 and TRBJ2-2; 9 positions agree with TRBD1. The CDR3 has 15 residues. Germline trimming cut 6 bases from V and 5 bases from J; bases unmatched to any gene: 10. Germline V gene sequence: CDR1 SQVTM, CDR2 ANQGSEA. CDR3 coding DNA: TGCAGCGTCGTGCCGGTACAGGGGGCAACCGGGGAGCTGTTTTTT. Protein product: CSVVPVQGATGELFF.

The chain carries TRBV7-9 and TRBJ2-2, with 9 bases identical to TRBD1. CDR1 SEHNR and CDR2 FQNEAQ come from the germline V gene (reference sequence). The length of the CDR3 is 16 residues. With V trimmed by 3 bases and J by 3 bases, 5 bases remained unmatched. CDR3 in DNA: TGTGCCAGCAGCTTTAACAGGGGGCGGGACACCGGGGAGCTGTTTTTT. This gives the protein CASSFNRGRDTGELFF.

The chain uses TRBV6-5 and TRBJ1-3; no firm D call. The CDR3 loop spans 15 amino acids. Trimming cost V 0 bases and J 4 bases, with 10 bases left between them. Germline values: CDR1 MNHEY, CDR2 SVGAGI. The CDR3 spells CASSYSITLGNTIYF. CDR3 nucleotides: TGTGCCAGCAGTTACTCGATCACTTTGGGAAACACCATATATTTT.

The V gene is TRBV29-1, the J gene TRBJ2-7, with 10 bases fitting TRBD1. Germline V lookup: CDR1 SQVTM, CDR2 ANQGSEA. J was trimmed by 7 bases and V by 8 bases; bases with no gene match: 8. This CDR3 comprises 12 residues. DNA for the CDR3: TGCAGCAAGACAGGGGGCCAAGGGGAGCAGTACGTC. It encodes CSKTGGQGEQYV.

This chain joins TRBV11-1 and TRBJ2-5; TRBD1 aligns across 7 bases. The CDR3 is 16 residues long. Germline CDR1 reads SGHAT; CDR2 reads FQDESV (reference sequence). V lost 3 bases to trimming and J lost 5 bases; unmatched junction nucleotides: 12. CDR3 nucleotides: TGTGCCAGCAGCTTCGATAGGGGGCGCGTTTCGGAGACCCAGTACTTC. Residues: CASSFDRGRVSETQYF.

The genes are TRBV18 and TRBJ1-1; 8 nucleotides match TRBD1. The V segment lost 3 bases and the J segment 3 bases; nucleotides outside the gene matches: 18. The length of the CDR3 is 19 residues. Germline V gives CDR1 KGHSH, CDR2 LQKENI. The CDR3 region is CASSPNQPDRVFRDTEAFF. The CDR3 bases are TGTGCCAGCTCACCTAACCAACCGGACAGGGTGTTTAGGGACACTGAAGCTTTCTTT.

The chain is built from TRBV5-1 and TRBJ2-3; D is unclear. Trimming shortened V by 0 bases and J by 3 bases, and 11 bases separated the two germline ends. There are 15 residues in the CDR3. Germline-derived CDR1 and CDR2 are SGHRS and YFSETQ. The CDR3 is CASSLDGSQTDTQYF. In DNA form, the CDR3 reads TGCGCCAGCAGCTTGGATGGTAGCCAAACAGATACGCAGTATTTT.